This passage covers 22 T cell receptor beta chains from one sample sequenced in a study of cytomegalovirus exposure and HLA in healthy donors. 60 Vbeta and 13 Jbeta primers were used in PCR. The protocol was immunoSEQ multiplex PCR, while the TCRdb copy is restricted to in-frame clones and leaves out a portion. This repertoire shows about 190,000 clones, 75% to 85% found once; its top ten account for less than 0.85%. The sequencing sample was made of PBMCs. These receptor sequences come from a woman younger than 35 in good health and CMV-seronegative.

The chain recombines TRBV7-9 with TRBJ1-2; 10 bases match TRBD1. Germline lookup yields CDR1 SEHNR and CDR2 FQNEAQ (reference sequence). The CDR3 totals 14 residues. Germline trimming cut 5 bases from V and 2 bases from J; bases unmatched to any gene: 2. This CDR3 is CASSQGQGNYGYTF. CDR3 sequence (DNA): TGTGCCAGCAGCCAGGGACAGGGGAACTATGGCTACACCTTC.

V and J are TRBV11-3 and TRBJ1-1; D gene ambiguous. The CDR3 has 12 residues. Looked up from germline, CDR1 is SGHNT and CDR2 is YENEEA. Trimming removed 1 base from V and 8 bases from J, with 8 bases in between. DNA for the CDR3: TGTGCCAGCAGCTTAGGAACAGCCGAAGCTTTCTTT. Encoded protein: CASSLGTAEAFF.

This clone was found a few times. V gene TRBV4-2 combines with J gene TRBJ1-5; TRBD1 agrees at 9 bases. CDR3 length: 14 residues. V shed 6 bases, J shed 5 bases, and the junction held 5 bases outside the gene matches. Germline CDR1 LGHNA, CDR2 YNFKEQ. CDR3 residues: CASSLRTGDQPQHF. The CDR3 DNA reads as TGTGCCAGCAGTCTTCGGACAGGGGATCAGCCCCAGCATTTT.

V and J are TRBV6-5 and TRBJ1-3; D is possibly TRBD1 (5 bases). CDR1 and CDR2 (germline): MNHEY, SVGAGI. The CDR3 sequence is 15 residues long. Trimming removed 5 bases at V and 0 bases at J, with 11 bases between. The DNA of the CDR3 is TGTGCCAGCAGTAACGGGGGGGACTCTGGAAACACCATATATTTT. Translation: CASSNGGDSGNTIYF.

The chain is built from TRBV11-2 and TRBJ2-1, with TRBD2 matching 9 bases. The V gene's germline CDR1 is SGHAT and CDR2 FQNNGV. The CDR3 is made up of 17 amino acids. V trimming: 4 bases; J trimming: 5 bases; junction bases outside the gene matches: 12. CDR3 in amino acids: CASSSLSGTSFDNEQFF. For the CDR3, the DNA is TGTGCCAGCAGCTCCCTATCCGGGACTAGCTTCGACAATGAGCAGTTCTTC.

The chain joins TRBV5-1 to TRBJ2-7; D possibly corresponds to TRBD2 (6 bases). V lost 4 bases, J lost 0 bases, and 14 bases lay in between. The CDR3 runs to 15 residues. From germline, CDR1 is SGHRS and CDR2 YFSETQ. CDR3 protein: CASSPRDSSSYEQYF. DNA of the CDR3: TGCGCCAGCAGCCCCCGGGACTCAAGCTCCTACGAGCAGTACTTC.

This clone has just a few counts. The chain combines TRBV6-5 with TRBJ1-2, with 8 bases aligning to TRBD1. Germline CDR1 and CDR2: MNHEY and SVGAGI. The CDR3 covers 12 residues. The V segment lost 10 bases and the J segment 8 bases; nucleotides outside the gene matches: 9. The CDR3: CATRATGEGYTF. For the CDR3, the DNA is TGTGCCACCCGTGCGACAGGGGAGGGCTACACCTTC.

V usage is TRBV2 and J usage is TRBJ1-1, with D possibly being TRBD1 (5 bases). The CDR3 loop spans 16 amino acids. Germline V gives CDR1 SNHLY, CDR2 FYNNEI. V lost 8 bases, J lost 1 base, and 20 bases lay in between. The CDR3 here is CASPETGERGNTEAFF. As DNA, the CDR3 is TGTGCCAGCCCTGAGACGGGGGAAAGAGGGAACACTGAAGCTTTCTTT.

The chain carries TRBV5-1 and TRBJ2-5, with D tentatively TRBD1 (6 bases). Trimming left V 3 bases short and J 4 bases short, with 16 bases between. The CDR3 spans 15 residues. Germline V gives CDR1 SGHRS, CDR2 YFSETQ. The CDR3 DNA is TGCGCCAGCAGCTCTACACCGGGACACGGAGAGACCCAGTACTTC. Its translation: CASSSTPGHGETQYF. The full variable domain, with the rest looked up from reference TRBV5-1 and TRBJ2-5, is KAGVTQTPRYLIKTRGQQVTLSCSPISGHRSVSWYQQTPGQGLQFLFEYFSETQRNKGNFPGRFSGRQFSNSRSEMNVSTLELGDSALYLCASSSTPGHGETQYFGPGTRLLVL.

This sequence joins TRBV6-4 and TRBJ1-2; no firm D call. CDR1 MRHNA and CDR2 SNTAGT come from the germline V gene. With 4 bases removed from V and 7 bases from J, the gap between germline ends came to 22 bases. The CDR3 runs 16 residues. The CDR3 DNA reads as TGTGCCAGCAGTGTCTCGGGAGGCGAGGGAAGGGTTGGCTACACCTTC. It specifies CASSVSGGEGRVGYTF.

The chain combines TRBV5-4 with TRBJ2-7; 8 bases agree with TRBD1. The CDR3 extends over 15 amino acids. The junction had 8 bases not matched to a gene; V was cut back by 3 bases and J by 3 bases. CDR1 SGHNT and CDR2 YYREEE come from the germline V gene (reference sequence). The CDR3 here is CASSWPGQEIYEQYF. The CDR3 DNA is TGTGCCAGCAGCTGGCCGGGACAGGAGATCTACGAGCAGTACTTC. The full variable domain, with the rest looked up from reference TRBV5-4 and TRBJ2-7, is ETGVTQSPTHLIKTRGQQVTLRCSSQSGHNTVSWYQQALGQGPQFIFQYYREEENGRGNFPPRFSGLQFPNYSSELNVNALELDDSALYLCASSWPGQEIYEQYFGPGTRLTVT.

The V and J genes are TRBV21-1 and TRBJ1-2. TRBV21-1 is a pseudogene. The CDR3 contains 14 residues. The CDR3 region is CASSKVGGLYGYTF. In nucleotides, the CDR3 is TGTGCCAGCAGCAAAGTGGGGGGTCTCTATGGCTACACCTTC.

V is TRBV10-3 and J is TRBJ2-5; D is possibly TRBD2 (5 bases). This CDR3 spans 13 amino acids. The V gene lost 0 bases and the J gene lost 5 bases, with 7 bases spanning the gap. In germline, CDR1 is ENHRY, CDR2 SYGVKD. CDR3 nucleotide sequence: TGTGCCATCAGTGAGTCGAGGGCGGAGACCCAGTACTTC. This translates into CAISESRAETQYF.

The chain is built from TRBV19 and TRBJ2-4, with no clear D. This CDR3 contains 15 residues. CDR1 LNHDA and CDR2 SQIVND come from the germline V gene (reference sequence). The ends were cut back, 3 bases at V and 0 bases at J, with 9 bases in the middle. CDR3 amino acids: CASSIGQVAKNIQYF. The CDR3 DNA reads TGTGCCAGTAGTATCGGTCAGGTAGCCAAAAACATTCAGTACTTC. Together with reference TRBV19 and TRBJ2-4, the CDR3 gives the full variable domain: DGGITQSPKYLFRKEGQNVTLSCEQNLNHDAMYWYRQDPGQGLRLIYYSQIVNDFQKGDIAEGYSVSREKKESFPLTVTSAQKNPTAFYLCASSIGQVAKNIQYFGAGTRLSVL.

The chain joins TRBV11-1 to TRBJ2-2; 9 bases are a match to TRBD2. CDR1 and CDR2 (germline): SGHAT, FQDESV (reference sequence). CDR3 length equals 15 residues. Trimming cost V 5 bases and J 6 bases; bases outside gene matches: 7. CDR3 DNA sequence: TGTGCCAGCAGCCACCGCGGGGGGGCACCCGGGGAGCTGTTTTTT. Translated, it gives CASSHRGGAPGELFF.

The chain employs TRBV5-1 and TRBJ2-5; D is uncertain. CDR3 length: 11 amino acids. V gave up 2 bases and J gave up 5 bases, with 4 bases separating them. The germline V gene has CDR1 SGHRS and CDR2 YFSETQ. CDR3 loop: CASSFGETQYF. Here the CDR3 DNA reads TGCGCCAGCAGCTTCGGGGAGACCCAGTACTTC.

V is TRBV4-2 and J is TRBJ1-3, with a weak D call TRBD1 (5 bases). CDR1 LGHNA and CDR2 YNFKEQ come from the germline V gene. Deletions cut 2 bases from V and 4 bases from J, with 15 bases between. The length of the CDR3 is 16 residues. The CDR3 nucleotides are TGTGCCAGCAGCCAAAGGCCCCCAGGGCGGGGAAACACCATATATTTT. As protein: CASSQRPPGRGNTIYF.

The chain employs TRBV6-5 and TRBJ2-2; 7 bases are shared with TRBD1. The CDR3 sequence is 15 residues long. Trimming cost V 5 bases and J 0 bases; bases outside gene matches: 3. Germline values: CDR1 MNHEY, CDR2 SVGAGI. CDR3 amino acids: CASSVTGTNTGELFF. The DNA of the CDR3 is TGTGCCAGCAGTGTGACAGGGACGAACACCGGGGAGCTGTTTTTT.

The rearrangement uses TRBV4-1 and TRBJ2-3; weak D call: TRBD2 (7 bases). The CDR3 is 16 residues long. CDR1 and CDR2 from the germline V gene are MGHRA and YSYEKL. Trimming removed 4 bases at V and 3 bases at J, with 17 bases between. DNA for the CDR3: TGCGCCAGCAGCCCAGGATGGGGGGGCAAAACAGATACGCAGTATTTT. Its translation: CASSPGWGGKTDTQYF.

The rearrangement joins TRBV10-3 to TRBJ2-1; 9 positions match TRBD2. The ends lost 8 bases at V and 4 bases at J; junction bases unmatched: 12. From germline, CDR1 is ENHRY and CDR2 SYGVKD. The CDR3 extends over 16 amino acids. CDR3: CAIRGGGREGYNEQFF. The CDR3 DNA is TGTGCCATCCGGGGAGGCGGGAGGGAGGGTTACAATGAGCAGTTCTTC.

The V gene is TRBV10-3, the J gene TRBJ2-3; the match to TRBD2 covers 8 bases. The ends lost 8 bases at V and 3 bases at J; junction bases unmatched: 10. The germline gives CDR1 ENHRY, CDR2 SYGVKD. The CDR3 covers 15 residues. The CDR3 here is CAIRGERESTDTQYF. The CDR3 bases are TGTGCCATCCGGGGGGAGCGGGAGTCAACAGATACGCAGTATTTT.

V usage is TRBV5-1 and J usage is TRBJ2-2; D perhaps matches TRBD2 (6 bases). Deletions cut 2 bases from V and 5 bases from J, with 7 bases between. Germline V gene data show CDR1 as SGHRS and CDR2 as YFSETQ. This CDR3 has 13 residues. CDR3 nucleotide sequence: TGCGCCAGCAGCTTTGGAGGGACCGGGGAGCTGTTTTTT. This encodes CASSFGGTGELFF. Drawing the rest from reference TRBV5-1 and TRBJ2-2, the complete variable domain is KAGVTQTPRYLIKTRGQQVTLSCSPISGHRSVSWYQQTPGQGLQFLFEYFSETQRNKGNFPGRFSGRQFSNSRSEMNVSTLELGDSALYLCASSFGGTGELFFGEGSRLTVL.